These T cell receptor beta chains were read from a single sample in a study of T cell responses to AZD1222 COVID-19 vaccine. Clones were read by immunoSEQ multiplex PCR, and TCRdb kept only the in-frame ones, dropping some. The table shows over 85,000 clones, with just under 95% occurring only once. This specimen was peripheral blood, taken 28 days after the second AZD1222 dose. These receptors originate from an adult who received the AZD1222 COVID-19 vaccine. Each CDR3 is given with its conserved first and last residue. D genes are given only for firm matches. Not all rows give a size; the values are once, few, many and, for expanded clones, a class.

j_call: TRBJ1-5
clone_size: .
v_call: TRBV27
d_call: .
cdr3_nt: TGTGCCAGCAGTTATAGCGGACGGAGCAATCAGCCCCAGCATTTT
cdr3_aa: CASSYSGRSNQPQHF

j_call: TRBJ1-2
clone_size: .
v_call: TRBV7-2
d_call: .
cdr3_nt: TGTGCCAGCAGCCCAGGGGCGGTAAACTATGGCTACACCTTC
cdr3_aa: CASSPGAVNYGYTF

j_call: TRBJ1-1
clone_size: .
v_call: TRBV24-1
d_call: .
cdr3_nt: TGTGCCACCAGTGACCCAGGGACGGGGAACACTGAAGCTTTCTTT
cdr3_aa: CATSDPGTGNTEAFF

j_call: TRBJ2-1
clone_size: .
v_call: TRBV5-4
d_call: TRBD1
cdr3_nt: TGTGCCAGCAGCTGGGGACAGGGGACTTCCTACAATGAGCAGTTCTTC
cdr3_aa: CASSWGQGTSYNEQFF

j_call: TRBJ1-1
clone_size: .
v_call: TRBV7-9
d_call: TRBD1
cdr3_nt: TGTGCCAGCAGCCCCGGGGACAGGGGGACTCTAAACACTGAAGCTTTCTTT
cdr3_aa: CASSPGDRGTLNTEAFF

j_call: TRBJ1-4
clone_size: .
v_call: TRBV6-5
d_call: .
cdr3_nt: TGTGCCAGCCGGTCGGCGAATGAAAAACTGTTTTTT
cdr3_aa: CASRSANEKLFF

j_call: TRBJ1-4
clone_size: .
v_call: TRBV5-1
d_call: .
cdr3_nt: TGCGCCAGCAGCTTCGGGGCTAATGAAAAACTGTTTTTT
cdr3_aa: CASSFGANEKLFF

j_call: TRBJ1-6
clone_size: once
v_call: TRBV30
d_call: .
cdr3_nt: TGTGCCTGGAATCAGAATAATTCACCCCTCCACTTT
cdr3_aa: CAWNQNNSPLHF

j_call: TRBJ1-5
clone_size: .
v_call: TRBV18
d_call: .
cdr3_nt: TGTGCCAGCTCACGCGGACAGAGCCAAAATCAGCCCCAGCATTTT
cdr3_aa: CASSRGQSQNQPQHF

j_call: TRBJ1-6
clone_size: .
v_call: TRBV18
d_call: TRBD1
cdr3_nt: TGTGCCAGCTCACCGTCCGGGACAGGGAGCAATTCACCCCTCCACTTT
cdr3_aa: CASSPSGTGSNSPLHF

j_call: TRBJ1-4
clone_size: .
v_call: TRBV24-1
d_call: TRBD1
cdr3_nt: TGTGCCCAGGGACAGACATTTGCAACTAATGAAAAACTGTTTTTT
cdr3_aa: CAQGQTFATNEKLFF

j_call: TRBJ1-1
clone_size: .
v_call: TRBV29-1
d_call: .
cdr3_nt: TGCAGCGTCTCAACGGGTGGATACGTGATAGGAGCTTTCTTT
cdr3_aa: CSVSTGGYVIGAFF

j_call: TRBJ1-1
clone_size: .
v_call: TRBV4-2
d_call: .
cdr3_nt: TGTGCCAGCAGCCTCTATACCCCCGGCGGAGGGGGAGCTTTCTTT
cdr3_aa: CASSLYTPGGGGAFF

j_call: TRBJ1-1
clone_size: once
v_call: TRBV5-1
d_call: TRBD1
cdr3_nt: TGCGCCAGCAGCTTGAGGGGGCAGAACACTGAAGCTTTCTTT
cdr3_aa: CASSLRGQNTEAFF

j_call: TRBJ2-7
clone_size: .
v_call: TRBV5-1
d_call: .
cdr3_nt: TGCGCCAGCAGCTTGGAACCAGGGACCACTATTCGCGAGCAGTACTTC
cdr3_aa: CASSLEPGTTIREQYF

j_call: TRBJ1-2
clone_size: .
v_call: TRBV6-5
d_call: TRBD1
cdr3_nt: TGTGCCAGCAGTTACTCAGGGACAGGGGGCGCGGATGGCTACACCTTC
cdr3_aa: CASSYSGTGGADGYTF

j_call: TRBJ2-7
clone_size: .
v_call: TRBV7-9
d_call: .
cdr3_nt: TGTGCCAGCAGCTTAGCAGGACTGTCCTACGAGCAGTACTTC
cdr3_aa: CASSLAGLSYEQYF

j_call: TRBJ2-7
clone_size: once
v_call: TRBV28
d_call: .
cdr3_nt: TGTGCCAGCAGTTTATCTATCCGCGAGCAGTACTTC
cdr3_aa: CASSLSIREQYF

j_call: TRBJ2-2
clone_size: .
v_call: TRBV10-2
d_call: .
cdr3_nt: TGCGCCAGCAGGGGGAGCCCGAACACCGGGGAGCTGTTTTTT
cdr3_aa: CASRGSPNTGELFF

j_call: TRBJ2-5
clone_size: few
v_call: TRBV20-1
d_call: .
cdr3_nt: TGCAGTGCTAGTAATCCCGGTCAGCAAGAGACCCAGTACTTC
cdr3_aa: CSASNPGQQETQYF